This T cell receptor beta chain emerged from a study of blood T cells in healthy people across ages. This clonotype was recorded a few times. Its antigen is still unknown. Alongside a J-beta primer mix, a sample-barcoded 5' primer served in a second PCR lasting about 7 to 12 cycles. TCRdb redid the calling of the 5' RACE reads with MiXCR, one entry per CDR3 protein. This table holds about 570,000 distinct CDR3 sequences, approximately 25% found once. Study-wide results and limits: A strong correlation between TCR beta diversity and naive T cell percentage was seen.

Germline lookup yields CDR1 SQVTM and CDR2 ANQGSEA. CDR3 size: 13 residues. The ends were cut back, 5 bases at V and 3 bases at J, with 10 bases in the middle. The rearrangement links TRBV29-1 to TRBJ2-2, with D hard to call. The origin of this receptor is a woman between 65 and 79 years old in good health. Sequencing was performed on blood. The CDR3 sequence: CSVQRTDTGELFF. The CDR3 DNA reads as TGCAGCGTTCAACGGACGGACACCGGGGAGCTGTTTTTT.